The T cell receptor beta chain under discussion was sequenced for a study of beta chain features in type 1 diabetes. Study summary: Over all samples combined, around 110 million sorted cells were examined.

Whole-study results and caveats: Moderate but significant shortening of TCRB CDR3s was recorded in all four CD4+ subsets from Type 1 diabetes patients. Resolution of whether HLA type affects TCRB rearrangement was not achieved here. Since sequencing was performed on cDNA, cells with high TCR expression could be over-represented.

Isolated RNA was reverse transcribed in full, so expressed TCRB transcripts were sequenced. TCRdb's table, derived via immunoSEQ multiplex PCR, lists solely in-frame clones and lacks some. The sample shows hundreds of thousands of clones, 13% of them seen only once. The CDR3 loop spans 12 amino acids. CDR1 SGHKS and CDR2 YYEKEE come from the germline V gene (reference sequence). The germline V and J ends were trimmed by 2 bases and 3 bases, with 3 bases remaining between them. This clone was picked up a small number of times. Its matching antigen is unknown. This sequence joins TRBV5-5 and TRBJ1-5; D ambiguous. The sequenced material came from naive CD4+ T cells from blood. This clonotype was obtained from a man younger than 35 with type 1 diabetes. Here the CDR3 reads CASSFPNQPQHF. In DNA, the CDR3 is TGTGCCAGCAGCTTCCCCAATCAGCCCCAGCATTTT.